The 11 T cell receptor beta chains in this list originate from one sample, sequenced in a study of identical twins. TCRdb re-called the 5' RACE reads through MiXCR, storing one row per CDR3 protein. The data hold 690,000 or so distinct CDR3 sequences, with around 6% observed a single time. The specimen was naive T cells sorted from blood. These receptors were obtained from a man younger than 30 in good health.

This clonotype was detected only a few times. The V call is TRBV5-1, the J call TRBJ1-2, with unresolved D. Germline assignment: CDR1 SGHRS and CDR2 YFSETQ. Trimming left V 1 base short and J 6 bases short, with 10 bases between. The CDR3 length is 13 residues. This chain's CDR3 is CASSLKWGDGYTF. The CDR3 DNA is TGCGCCAGCAGCTTGAAGTGGGGTGATGGCTACACCTTC. Using reference TRBV5-1 and TRBJ1-2 for the parts outside the CDR3, the full variable domain is KAGVTQTPRYLIKTRGQQVTLSCSPISGHRSVSWYQQTPGQGLQFLFEYFSETQRNKGNFPGRFSGRQFSNSRSEMNVSTLELGDSALYLCASSLKWGDGYTFGSGTRLTVV.

This clonotype came up many times. The V and J genes are TRBV5-4 and TRBJ1-4, with 7 bases identical to TRBD1. The V segment lost 4 bases and the J segment 6 bases; nucleotides outside the gene matches: 3. Germline lookup yields CDR1 SGHNT and CDR2 YYREEE (reference sequence). CDR3 length: 13 residues. The CDR3 region has the DNA TGTGCCAGCAGCACAGGGACAGATGAAAAACTGTTTTTT. Its protein product is CASSTGTDEKLFF.

At least ten counts were recorded for this clonotype. V and J are TRBV20-1 and TRBJ2-3; 13 bases match TRBD2. This CDR3 is 18 amino acids long. Germline V gives CDR1 DFQATT, CDR2 SNEGSKA (reference sequence). V shed 1 base, J shed 5 bases, and the junction held 12 bases outside the gene matches. In DNA form, the CDR3 reads TGCAGTGCTAGAGGACCCACTAGCGGGGGGGTTTTTAAAGATACGCAGTATTTT. Translating gives CSARGPTSGGVFKDTQYF.

This clonotype turned up a few times. The CDR3 here is CASSIGTAQLGEQFF. In DNA, the CDR3 is TGTGCCAGCAGCATCGGGACAGCTCAATTAGGTGAGCAGTTCTTC. J is TRBJ2-1 and V is TRBV12-3 or TRBV12-4, with 7 bases lining up with TRBD1. The CDR3 has 15 residues. Trimming took 6 bases from V and 9 from J; bases not matched to a gene: 14.

This clonotype was detected a few times. The chain couples TRBV12-3 or TRBV12-4 to TRBJ2-7; 8 bases are shared with TRBD2. This CDR3 spans 15 amino acids. V lost 2 bases, J lost 3 bases, and 6 bases stayed unmatched. In DNA form, the CDR3 reads TGTGCCAGCAGTTTAAGTTCGGCGGGAGGCTACGAGCAGTACTTC. This translates into CASSLSSAGGYEQYF.

This clonotype has a handful of counts. This chain joins TRBV6-1 and TRBJ1-1; tentatively, D is TRBD1 (5 bases). The germline CDR1 and CDR2 sequences are MNHNS and SASEGT. The CDR3 totals 13 residues. V shed 8 bases and J shed 4 bases, with 14 bases lying between them. The CDR3 protein is CASREGSGTEAFF. Written as DNA, the CDR3 is TGTGCCAGCCGAGAGGGGTCTGGCACTGAAGCTTTCTTT.

This chain connects TRBV20-1 to TRBJ2-1, with 10 nucleotides matching TRBD2. Trimming cost V 5 bases and J 5 bases; bases outside gene matches: 15. Germline V gene sequence: CDR1 DFQATT, CDR2 SNEGSKA (reference sequence). The CDR3 is made up of 17 amino acids. CDR3 in amino acids: CSAPRFKTSGFNNEQFF. DNA for the CDR3: TGCAGTGCTCCGCGCTTCAAGACTAGCGGGTTTAACAATGAGCAGTTCTTC.

This clonotype was counted at least ten times. The V and J genes are TRBV6-6 and TRBJ1-4; D gene uncertain. V lost 5 bases, J lost 8 bases, and 6 bases lay in between. This CDR3 comprises 11 residues. Germline V gene data show CDR1 as MNHNY and CDR2 as SVGAGI (reference sequence). The CDR3 protein is CASSAEEKLFF. The CDR3 nucleotides are TGTGCCAGCAGTGCAGAGGAAAAACTGTTTTTT.

This clonotype was found a few times. The rearrangement joins TRBV7-8 to TRBJ2-7; the match to TRBD2 covers 7 bases. V was clipped by 1 base and J by 8 bases; unmatched bases: 8. Germline CDR1 SGHVS, CDR2 FQNEAQ. The CDR3 length is 14 residues. For the CDR3, the DNA is TGTGCCAGCAGCTTAGGTAGTCTAGCGGAGCAGCAGTACTTC. Translation gives CASSLGSLAEQQYF.

The chain joins TRBV18 to TRBJ2-1; D is perhaps TRBD2 (5 bases). CDR3 length: 12 amino acids. V lost 1 base and J 11 bases, leaving 9 bases between the germline ends. Germline V lookup: CDR1 KGHSH, CDR2 LQKENI. CDR3: CASSPLARQQFF. The CDR3 DNA reads as TGTGCCAGCTCACCACTAGCGCGACAGCAGTTCTTC.

Many counts were recorded for this clonotype. This sequence joins TRBV15 and TRBJ2-1, with 7 positions matching TRBD1. The ends lost 5 bases at V and 0 bases at J; junction bases unmatched: 4. This CDR3 region has 15 residues. The germline V gene encodes CDR1 LNHNV and CDR2 YYDKDF (reference sequence). For the CDR3, the DNA is TGTGCCACCAGCGGACAGGCGAACTCCTACAATGAGCAGTTCTTC. Its protein product is CATSGQANSYNEQFF.